A selection of T cell receptor beta chains follows, all from one sample in a study of neoadjuvant anti-PD-1 for oral cavity cancer. Profiling relied on immunoSEQ multiplex PCR, and the TCRdb table lists in-frame clones only, not all of them. Of around 60,000 clones listed, more than 65% are singletons. Here the sequenced sample was PBMCs, taken before nivolumab (anti-PD-1) treatment. These receptors all come from a person between 40 and 79 years old with oral cavity squamous cell carcinoma. The CDR3 runs from the conserved cysteine through the conserved F or W. D genes are given only for firm matches. Clone sizes are given selectively: once, few, many, or a class where the clone is expanded.

CDR3nt | CDR3aa | d_gene | abundance | j_gene | v_gene
TGCGCCAGCAGTACAGCAACAACAACTAATGAAAAACTGTTTTTT | CASSTATTTNEKLFF | NA | NA | TRBJ1-4 | TRBV5-1
TGTGCCAGCAGCCCCGGGACAGGGGTGAAGGGCACAGATACGCAGTATTTT | CASSPGTGVKGTDTQYF | TRBD1 | NA | TRBJ2-3 | TRBV11-2
TGTGCCAGCAGCCCCCGGACTAGCGTGAGCACAGATACGCAGTATTTT | CASSPRTSVSTDTQYF | TRBD2 | few | TRBJ2-3 | TRBV14
TGTGCCAGCAGTCCAAACAGGGGAGGGACTGAAGCTTTCTTT | CASSPNRGGTEAFF | TRBD1 | NA | TRBJ1-1 | TRBV27
TGTGCCAGCACATCAACGTATCAGCCCCAGCATTTT | CASTSTYQPQHF | NA | NA | TRBJ1-5 | TRBV27
TGCGCCAGCAGCCAACGAATCATCACGGGCTTAGGGGGAAACACCATATATTTT | CASSQRIITGLGGNTIYF | NA | NA | TRBJ1-3 | TRBV4-1
TGTGCCAGCAGCTCCCCTTGGGACGTCTACGAGCAGTACTTC | CASSSPWDVYEQYF | NA | once | TRBJ2-7 | TRBV11-2
TGTGCCACCAGCAGAGGCAGGGAAAGGAACACTGAAGCTTTCTTT | CATSRGRERNTEAFF | NA | NA | TRBJ1-1 | TRBV15
TGTGCCAGCAGCTTAGCTGGGGGCGCTGGGGCCAACGTCCTGACTTTC | CASSLAGGAGANVLTF | NA | NA | TRBJ2-6 | TRBV7-9
TGTGCCAGCAGTTTACAGTACTCCTACGAGCAGTACTTC | CASSLQYSYEQYF | NA | NA | TRBJ2-7 | TRBV27
TGTGCCAGCAGCCCCATAGCGGGAGTGCGCAATGAGCAGTTCTTC | CASSPIAGVRNEQFF | TRBD2 | few | TRBJ2-1 | TRBV7-8
TGCGCCAGCAGCAGGGACGGGGCGAACTCCCCTGGCAATGAGCAGTTCTTC | CASSRDGANSPGNEQFF | NA | NA | TRBJ2-1 | TRBV5-1
TGCAGCGTTGACAGTTACAATGAGCAGTTCTTC | CSVDSYNEQFF | NA | NA | TRBJ2-1 | TRBV29-1
TGTGCCAGCAAGTTGGGGGGGGCTAGTGGCTACACCTTC | CASKLGGASGYTF | NA | NA | TRBJ1-2 | TRBV6-5
TGTGCCAGCAGCGCCAAGACTCGGCTGGGCACTGAAGCTTTCTTT | CASSAKTRLGTEAFF | NA | NA | TRBJ1-1 | TRBV9
TGTGCCAGCAGTTCTACAGGGAATCAGCCCCAGCATTTT | CASSSTGNQPQHF | NA | few | TRBJ1-5 | TRBV2
TGTGCCAGCAGTGAGGGGAGAGGGACACTGGGGGAAAGGGAAAAACTGTTTTTT | CASSEGRGTLGEREKLFF | NA | NA | TRBJ1-4 | TRBV6-1
TGTGCCAGCAGCTTCGAGCGGTACGAGCAGTACTTC | CASSFERYEQYF | NA | NA | TRBJ2-7 | TRBV11-1
TGTGCCAGCTGGGACAGCCGGGGGGTTCTCACTGAAGCTTTCTTT | CASWDSRGVLTEAFF | TRBD1 | NA | TRBJ1-1 | TRBV28
TGTGCCAGCCTTATAAACGGTGGTGCCTACGAGCAGTACTTC | CASLINGGAYEQYF | NA | NA | TRBJ2-7 | TRBV2
TGTGCCAGCAGCCCCCGCGGGACAGGGAAATCTACCGGGGAGCTGTTTTTT | CASSPRGTGKSTGELFF | TRBD1 | NA | TRBJ2-2 | TRBV7-3
TGTGCCACCAGCAGAGAGGGGGAGGGGGCTGGAGGGAATGAGCAGTTCTTC | CATSREGEGAGGNEQFF | NA | NA | TRBJ2-1 | TRBV15
TGTGCCAGCAGCCAGGGACAGGGGAGGGGCGGGGAGCTGTTTTTT | CASSQGQGRGGELFF | TRBD1 | NA | TRBJ2-2 | TRBV5-6
TGCGCCAGCAGTCCTGGACAGACGAACACTGAAGCTTTCTTT | CASSPGQTNTEAFF | NA | NA | TRBJ1-1 | TRBV5-1
TGTGCCAGCAGTTTAGGGAAAAACCGTGAGCAGTACTTC | CASSLGKNREQYF | NA | NA | TRBJ2-7 | TRBV28
TGTGCCAGCAGCGTCGGGACCTCCGCCCTCTACAATGAGCAGTTCTTC | CASSVGTSALYNEQFF | NA | NA | TRBJ2-1 | TRBV11-2
TGTGCCAGCACCCTGGGACTACGCAATGAGCAGTTCTTC | CASTLGLRNEQFF | TRBD2 | once | TRBJ2-1 | TRBV6-5
TGTGCCAGCAGCTGGGATAGAGCCTCTGGGGCCAACGTCCTGACTTTC | CASSWDRASGANVLTF | NA | NA | TRBJ2-6 | TRBV7-3
TGTGCCAGCAGTGGGATAGCGCGCACAGATACGCAGTATTTT | CASSGIARTDTQYF | NA | NA | TRBJ2-3 | TRBV14
TGTGCCAGCAGCCCAGGGACAGGGTCCTACGAGCAGTACTTC | CASSPGTGSYEQYF | TRBD1 | NA | TRBJ2-7 | TRBV7-6
TGTGCTAGTGGTTTGACGCGGGTGGAGTATGGCTACACCTTC | CASGLTRVEYGYTF | NA | NA | TRBJ1-2 | TRBV12-5
TGTGCCAGCAGCTTTACAGGGTTCGGTTCACCCCTCCACTTT | CASSFTGFGSPLHF | NA | NA | TRBJ1-6 | TRBV5-6
TGTGCCAGCAGGGGGGAAGGCGGAGAGACCCAGTACTTC | CASRGEGGETQYF | NA | once | TRBJ2-5 | TRBV6-1
TGTGCCAGCAGCCCCGGAGGGCAGTCCAACTATGGCTACACCTTC | CASSPGGQSNYGYTF | NA | many | TRBJ1-2 | TRBV9
TGTGCCAGCAGTGAAGTGGGGGTTTTTGACTATGGCTACACCTTC | CASSEVGVFDYGYTF | NA | NA | TRBJ1-2 | TRBV2
TGCGCCAGCAGCTTTTCTGCAGGGGGGTACAATGAGCAGTTCTTC | CASSFSAGGYNEQFF | NA | NA | TRBJ2-1 | TRBV5-1
TGTGCCACCAGCCTTAGGGGGACAGAGAATGAAAAACTGTTTTTT | CATSLRGTENEKLFF | TRBD1 | few | TRBJ1-4 | TRBV15
TGTGCCAGCTCACCAGGGGGAGGATTTTCCTACAATGAGCAGTTCTTC | CASSPGGGFSYNEQFF | NA | NA | TRBJ2-1 | TRBV18
TGTGCCAGCAGTGGAGTGTGGGAGACCCAGTACTTC | CASSGVWETQYF | NA | NA | TRBJ2-5 | TRBV25-1
TGTGCCAGCAGTTTATCTGGGGCCAACGTCCTGACTTTC | CASSLSGANVLTF | NA | NA | TRBJ2-6 | TRBV27
TGCGCCAGCAGCCCAACCGGGACAGGGGCCTCTGGGGCCAACGTCCTGACTTTC | CASSPTGTGASGANVLTF | TRBD1 | NA | TRBJ2-6 | TRBV4-1
TGTGCCAGCAGTGGACAGGGCGTTCTAGCCAAAAACATTCAGTACTTC | CASSGQGVLAKNIQYF | TRBD1 | NA | TRBJ2-4 | TRBV6-1
TGCGCCAGCACGGGACACCAAGGTGAAAAACTGTTTTTT | CASTGHQGEKLFF | NA | NA | TRBJ1-4 | TRBV5-1
TGCGCCAGCAGCTTGACAGGGGACAATCAGCCCCAGCATTTT | CASSLTGDNQPQHF | TRBD1 | few | TRBJ1-5 | TRBV5-1
TGTGCCAGCAGTGCAACTCGGGGGGGCTATACTGAAGCTTTCTTT | CASSATRGGYTEAFF | NA | NA | TRBJ1-1 | TRBV6-4
TGTGCCAGCAGCGTAGAGATCAGGGAAGGCGGGGAGCTGTTTTTT | CASSVEIREGGELFF | NA | NA | TRBJ2-2 | TRBV9
TGTGCCAGCAGCCCGGGACAGCTACAATCAGCCCAGCATTTT | CASSPGQLQSAQHF | TRBD1 | few | TRBJ1-5 | TRBV7-2
TGCGCCAGCAGTGCCTCCTATAATTCACCCCTCCACTTT | CASSASYNSPLHF | NA | NA | TRBJ1-6 | TRBV10-1
TGTGCCAGCAGTCTAGTACCGGGTCGGGACTATGGCTACACCTTC | CASSLVPGRDYGYTF | NA | NA | TRBJ1-2 | TRBV6-5
TGTGCCAGCTCCCTTAAGACCGGGGGAAGCAATCAGCCCCAGCATTTT | CASSLKTGGSNQPQHF | NA | once | TRBJ1-5 | TRBV18
TGTGCCAGCAGCCTAAGTGGCAGGGGAGCTTTCTTT | CASSLSGRGAFF | NA | NA | TRBJ1-1 | TRBV7-8
TGTGCCAGCAGCCCCCCCGACAGAAGGAACACTGAAGCTTTCTTT | CASSPPDRRNTEAFF | NA | NA | TRBJ1-1 | TRBV5-4
TGCGCCAGCAGCTATTACAGGGTTGAGAAAGAGACCCAGTACTTC | CASSYYRVEKETQYF | NA | few | TRBJ2-5 | TRBV5-1
TGTGCCAGCAGGACAGGGGAGGATGGCAATCAGCCCCAGCATTTT | CASRTGEDGNQPQHF | TRBD1 | NA | TRBJ1-5 | TRBV28
TGTGCCAGCAGTGCCGCGAACGGAAACACCATATATTTT | CASSAANGNTIYF | NA | NA | TRBJ1-3 | TRBV27
TGTGCCAGCCTTGGACAGGGGGTCTCCTACGAGCAGTACTTC | CASLGQGVSYEQYF | TRBD1 | NA | TRBJ2-7 | TRBV2
TGTGCCAGCACCCCCAGCGCGGGGATCGACGGTTACGAGCAGTACTTC | CASTPSAGIDGYEQYF | NA | NA | TRBJ2-7 | TRBV6-6
TGTGCCAGCAGCTTAGGGGGGAAGGTCTCCTCAAACTATGGCTACACCTTC | CASSLGGKVSSNYGYTF | NA | NA | TRBJ1-2 | TRBV7-9
TGCGCCAGCAGCTCACTATCAGATACGCAGTATTTT | CASSSLSDTQYF | NA | NA | TRBJ2-3 | TRBV5-1